The 15 T cell receptor beta chains below were found in one sample sequenced in a study of control samples from healthy donors and cancer patients (dated by TCRdb to 2018 to 2021). Receptor amplification or capture employed the immunoSEQ multiplex PCR assay. Drawn from immuneACCESS, this table holds only the in-frame rearrangements with V and J called that TCRdb kept. Clones are partly lost; checked studies trace under half to an unresolved V gene and leave the rest unexplained. Present in this sample are around 120,000 clones, 80% to 90% of which were seen just once. Of the sample, 1.1% is held by the ten largest clones. Sequencing used PBMCs. These receptors came from a woman aged 45 to 65 with colorectal cancer.

Written as DNA, the CDR3 is TGTGCCAGTAGTTGGAGCTTATATAGCAATCAGCCCCAGCATTTT. Protein: CASSWSLYSNQPQHF. V gene TRBV19 combines with J gene TRBJ1-5; D unclear. Germline values: CDR1 LNHDA, CDR2 SQIVND (reference sequence). The CDR3 is 15 amino acids. V lost 5 bases and J 0 bases, leaving 11 bases between the germline ends.

The rearrangement links TRBV29-1 to TRBJ2-1, with TRBD2 matching 13 bases. Germline-derived CDR1 and CDR2 are SQVTM and ANQGSEA. CDR3 length equals 14 residues. V dropped 4 bases and J dropped 9; count of bases not matched to a gene: 6. DNA for the CDR3: TGCAGCGTTGCTGGACTAGCGGGAGTTCGTGAGCAGTTCTTC. This codes for CSVAGLAGVREQFF.

The table lists this clone with a count of one. This chain joins TRBV29-1 and TRBJ1-3; D gene unclear. Germline-derived CDR1 and CDR2 are SQVTM and ANQGSEA. The V end was cut by 7 bases, the J end by 8 bases, with 9 bases between. This CDR3 has 10 amino acids. This CDR3 is CSATEDTIYF. For the CDR3, the DNA is TGCAGCGCCACAGAGGACACCATATATTTT.

V and J are TRBV3-1 (or the pseudogene TRBV3-2) and TRBJ2-1; tentative D call: TRBD2 (6 bases). The V gene lost 0 bases and the J gene lost 4 bases, with 13 bases spanning the gap. Germline CDR1 LGHDT, CDR2 YNNKEL (reference sequence). The CDR3 covers 16 residues. CDR3 DNA: TGTGCCAGCAGCCAAGATCTGGGGGGAGAGTACAATGAGCAGTTCTTC. It encodes CASSQDLGGEYNEQFF.

The rearrangement links TRBV5-1 to TRBJ2-7; no clear D. Trimming left V 1 base short and J 4 bases short, with 9 bases between. CDR1 is SGHRS and CDR2 is YFSETQ in the germline V gene. This CDR3 region has 13 residues. CDR3 nucleotide sequence: TGCGCCAGCAGCTTGAACCAATTTTACGAGCAGTACTTC. It is translated as CASSLNQFYEQYF.

This rearrangement joins TRBV9 to TRBJ1-2; D is ambiguous. The germline gives CDR1 SGDLS, CDR2 YYNGEE. V shed 4 bases and J shed 3 bases, with 16 bases lying between them. This CDR3 has 15 amino acids. The CDR3 spells CASSYTSEGHYGYTF. The CDR3, as DNA: TGTGCCAGCAGCTACACCTCAGAAGGGCACTATGGCTACACCTTC.

Here the CDR3 reads CSVDGRDTVGSNQPQHF. The DNA for the CDR3 is TGCAGCGTTGACGGCCGTGACACGGTTGGGAGCAATCAGCCCCAGCATTTT. The chain uses TRBV29-1 and TRBJ1-5, with no clear D. This CDR3 has 17 residues. Trimming removed 3 bases at V and 1 base at J, with 19 bases between. Germline CDR1 and CDR2: SQVTM and ANQGSEA.

The chain carries TRBV28 and TRBJ1-4; no clear D. The ends were cut back, 2 bases at V and 8 bases at J, with 24 bases in the middle. The CDR3 sequence is 18 residues long. Germline V gives CDR1 MDHEN, CDR2 SYDVKM. This chain's CDR3 is CASSLRFGRAEEREKLFF. In nucleotides, the CDR3 is TGTGCCAGCAGTTTACGTTTCGGGCGGGCCGAGGAAAGAGAAAAACTGTTTTTT. Full variable domain (remainder filled in from reference TRBV28 and TRBJ1-4): DVKVTQSSRYLVKRTGEKVFLECVQDMDHENMFWYRQDPGLGLRLIYFSYDVKMKEKGDIPEGYSVSREKKERFSLILESASTNQTSMYLCASSLRFGRAEEREKLFFGSGTQLSVL.

The V and J genes are TRBV14 and TRBJ2-5; the D gene is possibly TRBD2 (5 bases). CDR1 is SGHDN, CDR2 FVKESK, per germline. The CDR3 is 13 residues long. Trimming removed 4 bases at V and 4 bases at J, with 10 bases between. CDR3 in DNA: TGTGCCAGCAGCCCTCGGGGTGTAGAGACCCAGTACTTC. Its protein is CASSPRGVETQYF.

The chain employs TRBV3-1 (or the pseudogene TRBV3-2) and TRBJ1-2; D gene ambiguous. Germline V gene data show CDR1 as LGHDT and CDR2 as YNNKEL (reference sequence). V gave up 0 bases and J gave up 4 bases, with 9 bases separating them. The CDR3 spans 14 residues. Written as DNA, the CDR3 is TGTGCCAGCAGCCAAGATCTTTTTGCCTATGGCTACACCTTC. Translating it yields CASSQDLFAYGYTF.

This sequence joins TRBV11-2 and TRBJ1-3; 8 nucleotides agree with TRBD1. V trimming: 5 bases; J trimming: 4 bases; junction bases outside the gene matches: 7. This CDR3 has 15 amino acids. The V gene's germline CDR1 is SGHAT and CDR2 FQNNGV. DNA for the CDR3: TGTGCCAGCAGCCCCTGGACAGGGCCAGGAAACACCATATATTTT. This codes for CASSPWTGPGNTIYF.

The chain is built from TRBV19 and TRBJ1-3, with D uncertain. The CDR3 is 16 amino acids. Germline V gives CDR1 LNHDA, CDR2 SQIVND (reference sequence). V was shortened by 3 bases and J by 2 bases, with 14 bases between the two germline ends. The CDR3 DNA reads TGTGCCAGTAGTATTTTGGAGGGAGGCCCTGGAAACACCATATATTTT. This sequence encodes CASSILEGGPGNTIYF.

CDR3: CASSRRTVDNEQFF. The CDR3 DNA reads TGTGCCAGCAGCCGTAGGACAGTGGACAATGAGCAGTTCTTC. The chain couples TRBV14 to TRBJ2-1; a possible D gene is TRBD1 (6 bases). This CDR3 is 14 amino acids long. The V gene lost 4 bases and the J gene lost 5 bases, with 12 bases spanning the gap. Germline V lookup: CDR1 SGHDN, CDR2 FVKESK.

V is TRBV19 and J is TRBJ1-2; D not certain. Germline CDR1 is LNHDA and CDR2 is SQIVND (reference sequence). The CDR3 has 14 residues. V gave up 0 bases and J gave up 3 bases, with 8 bases separating them. The CDR3 DNA reads TGTGCCAGTAGTATAGATCTGGCAGACTATGGCTACACCTTC. Translating it yields CASSIDLADYGYTF.

The chain has TRBV11-2 and TRBJ2-5; TRBD1 might be the D (5 bases). This CDR3 is 14 amino acids long. Germline V gene sequence: CDR1 SGHAT, CDR2 FQNNGV. Trimming took 6 bases from V and 2 from J, leaving 13 bases between them. CDR3: CASSWGREQETQYF. The DNA of the CDR3 is TGTGCCAGCAGTTGGGGCAGGGAACAAGAGACCCAGTACTTC.